This TCR beta chain was captured by sequencing in a study of Graves' ophthalmopathy and Graves' hyperthyroidism. This CDR3 is built from 14 residues. Germline V gene lookup returns CDR1 ENHRY and CDR2 SYGVKD. Trimming removed 10 bases at V and 9 bases at J, with 24 bases between. The TCR beta CDR3 regions underwent amplification from RNA transcripts. The workflow started with a first-round RT-PCR run with HTBI primers and then moved on to a second-round multiplex PCR. TCRdb redid the calling of the multiplex PCR reads with MiXCR, one entry per CDR3 protein. The repertoire consists of about 740,000 distinct CDR3 sequences, with roughly two fifths occurring once and the leading ten covering approximately 43%. In its sample, this clonotype was seen many times. Its antigen is not identified. As diagnostic evidence, clinical symptoms, serum thyroxine, TRAb, thyroid ultrasound and orbital computed tomography were relied upon.

General study findings and limits: Blood repertoires reportedly contained most expanded thyroid clonotypes above 0.001 frequency. Ophthalmopathy progression was predicted by the model at roughly 69% sensitivity and less than 80% specificity.

The receptor comes from an adult man with Graves' ophthalmopathy. The chain uses TRBV10-3 and TRBJ1-1; a possible D gene is TRBD1 (5 bases). The sequenced sample consisted of peripheral blood. CDR3 nucleotide sequence: TGTGCCAGCACCGAGTACCCCATAGACAGACAAGCTTTCTTT. Amino acids: CASTEYPIDRQAFF.